Below are 8 T cell receptor beta chains sequenced from a single sample in a study of CD8 T cells in Susac syndrome. RNA, at roughly 0.5 to 1 ug, was reverse transcribed with random hexamers. TCRdb analysed the immunoSEQ multiplex PCR reads with MiXCR anew, one entry per CDR3 protein. The table has approximately 110,000 distinct CDR3 sequences, 90% to 96% seen once. Source material: CD4+ T cells from PBMCs. Source of these receptors: a human donor in good health.

This chain uses TRBV29-1 with TRBJ2-5; D might be TRBD1 or TRBD2, each matching 6 bases. The CDR3 length is 15 residues. Germline V CDR1 and CDR2: SQVTM, ANQGSEA. Between the trimmed V and J ends, which lost 7 bases and 5 bases, there was a span of 23 bases. CDR3: CSAERMGGAGETQYF. For the CDR3, the DNA is TGCAGCGCAGAAAGGATGGGGGGCGCGGGGGAGACCCAGTACTTC.

The V and J genes are TRBV23-1 and TRBJ2-7; D gene unclear. TRBV23-1 is designated an ORF whose function remains uncertain. CDR3 size: 12 residues. The CDR3 DNA sequence: TGCGGCACGCGAACTGATCCCTACGAGCAGTACTTC. Translation gives CGTRTDPYEQYF.

J is TRBJ2-5 and V is TRBV7-9; D is undetermined. Germline V gene lookup returns CDR1 SEHNR and CDR2 FQNEAQ (reference sequence). This CDR3 region has 13 residues. V lost 5 bases and J lost 4, with 11 bases in between. CDR3 coding DNA: TGTGCCAGCAGCCAGACTTTGCCAGAGACCCAGTACTTC. The encoded protein is CASSQTLPETQYF.

The chain has TRBV4-3 and TRBJ2-5; possibly TRBD1 for D (5 bases). This CDR3 comprises 16 residues. Per germline, CDR1 LGHNA and CDR2 YSLEER. Deletions cut 4 bases from V and 5 bases from J, with 20 bases between. This chain's CDR3 is CASSPGTVGQRETQYF. CDR3 nucleotide sequence: TGCGCCAGCAGCCCAGGCACGGTGGGGCAACGGGAGACCCAGTACTTC.

The chain is built from TRBV5-6 and TRBJ2-7, with TRBD2 matching 10 bases. The CDR3 consists of 15 residues. With 4 bases clipped from V and 2 bases from J, the junction kept 6 bases outside the gene matches. Germline V CDR1 and CDR2: SGHDT, YYEEEE. DNA of the CDR3: TGTGCCAGCAGCAGTACTAGCGGGGCACCCTACGAGCAGTACTTC. It encodes CASSSTSGAPYEQYF.

The chain employs TRBV3-1 and TRBJ2-7, with TRBD2 matching over 7 bases. The trim removed 0 bases at V and 7 bases at J, leaving 12 bases unmatched. Germline V gene lookup returns CDR1 LGHDT and CDR2 YNNKEL (reference sequence). This CDR3 spans 16 amino acids. CDR3 region: CASSQDASGIPREQYF. The CDR3 region has the DNA TGTGCCAGCAGCCAAGACGCCAGCGGGATTCCGCGGGAGCAGTACTTC.

The chain uses TRBV20-1 and TRBJ2-4; D possibly matches TRBD1 or TRBD2 (6 bases each). Trimming took 0 bases from V and 6 from J, leaving 12 bases between them. Germline V gives CDR1 DFQATT, CDR2 SNEGSKA (reference sequence). The length of the CDR3 is 14 residues. The CDR3 DNA reads TGCAGTGCTAGAGATGATGGAGGGGGAAACATTCAGTACTTC. Translating it yields CSARDDGGGNIQYF.

V usage is TRBV30 and J usage is TRBJ2-2; 7 bases line up with TRBD1. CDR1 and CDR2 (germline): GTSNPN, SVGIG (reference sequence). The V gene end was trimmed by 1 base and the J gene end by 6 bases; junction bases not matched to a gene: 2. The CDR3 spans 13 residues. The CDR3 DNA reads TGTGCCTGGAGTGCGACAGGGTCCGGGGAGCTGTTTTTT. Amino acids: CAWSATGSGELFF.